A single sample is the source of the 5 T cell receptor beta chains below, sequenced in a study of T cell repertoires in cytomegalovirus infection. TCRdb independently ran MiXCR on the reads; one entry per CDR3 protein. The sample records approximately 630,000 distinct CDR3 sequences, 24% being singletons. The specimen was CD8+ T cells from PBMCs. These receptors all stem from a human donor in good health (CMV status not recorded). Some clones in this sample may be carry-over from other donors' samples.

The rearrangement joins TRBV7-9 to TRBJ2-1, with D possibly TRBD1 on 6 matching bases. Germline V lookup: CDR1 SEHNR, CDR2 FQNEAQ (reference sequence). The length of the CDR3 is 16 residues. The ends were cut back, 3 bases at V and 4 bases at J, with 16 bases in the middle. For the CDR3, the DNA is TGTGCCAGCAGCTTTACCCCGGGACACAGTTACAATGAGCAGTTCTTC. This codes for CASSFTPGHSYNEQFF. Full variable domain (missing parts from reference TRBV7-9 and TRBJ2-1): DTGVSQNPRHKITKRGQNVTFRCDPISEHNRLYWYRQTLGQGPEFLTYFQNEAQLEKSRLLSDRFSAERPKGSFSTLEIQRTEQGDSAMYLCASSFTPGHSYNEQFFGPGTRLTVL.

The gene calls are TRBV7-6 and TRBJ2-1, with 7 bases identical to TRBD2. The CDR3 has 15 amino acids. Losses at the gene ends were 5 bases for V and 3 bases for J; bases not matched to a gene: 7. Germline V CDR1 and CDR2: SGHVS, FNYEAQ. CDR3 sequence reads: CASSHGGGDYNEQFF. The CDR3 DNA reads as TGTGCCAGCAGCCATGGCGGGGGAGACTACAATGAGCAGTTCTTC.

The chain joins TRBV19 to TRBJ1-2, with D unresolved. Germline V gene data show CDR1 as LNHDA and CDR2 as SQIVND (reference sequence). The length of the CDR3 is 14 residues. V shed 5 bases and J shed 4 bases, with 14 bases lying between them. The CDR3 sequence: CASSLLGSGYGYTF. CDR3 DNA sequence: TGTGCCAGTAGTTTATTAGGGAGCGGCTATGGCTACACCTTC.

This clonotype showed up many times. The rearrangement joins TRBV7-2 to TRBJ1-1, with TRBD1 matching over 8 bases. The CDR3 has 15 amino acids. V lost 5 bases and J lost 1; bases outside the gene matches: 6. CDR1 and CDR2 from the germline V gene are SGHTA and FQGNSA. The CDR3 DNA sequence: TGTGCCAGCAGCGACCGACAGGGGAAGAACACTGAAGCTTTCTTT. Translating gives CASSDRQGKNTEAFF.

This clonotype was picked up many times. This sequence joins TRBV14 and TRBJ2-7; D is ambiguous. CDR3 length: 15 residues. Trimming pared 0 bases from V and 0 bases from J, leaving 9 bases between. Germline CDR1 reads SGHDN; CDR2 reads FVKESK. CDR3 protein: CASSQEPMSSYEQYF. The CDR3 bases are TGTGCCAGCAGCCAAGAACCGATGAGCTCCTACGAGCAGTACTTC.